The 32 T cell receptor beta chains listed next were all sequenced from one sample in a study of CXCR3-negative and CXCR3-positive naive CD8 T cells. 5' RACE that incorporated UMI labels was used to prepare the TRB cDNA libraries. TCRdb reanalyzed the 5' RACE reads and collapses them to one entry per CDR3 protein, without DNA. Found here are some 7,400 distinct CDR3 sequences; the top ten clones hold more than 1.5%. The sequenced sample consisted of naive CXCR3- CD8+ T cells from blood. The subset here: CD45RO-CCR7+CD27+CD95- naive CD8+ T cells lacking CXCR3 (TNR3-). Every receptor here comes from a human donor in good health. Some clones in this sample may be carry-over from other donors' samples.

According to its frequency, this clonotype is medium-sized (0.01 to 0.1%). The gene calls are TRBV7-9 and TRBJ1-1; the TRBD1 assignment by TCRdb is unverifiable without DNA. CDR3 length: 13 amino acids. In germline, CDR1 is SEHNR, CDR2 FQNEAQ (reference sequence). CDR3 amino acids: CASSPGTGIEAFF.

The chain is built from TRBV2 and TRBJ2-7; there is no DNA to check the TCRdb D call of TRBD2. The CDR3 runs to 16 residues. Germline V lookup: CDR1 SNHLY, CDR2 FYNNEI. This CDR3 reads CASSALEGTFSYEQYF.

The chain recombines TRBV6-1 with TRBJ2-1; with no DNA, the TCRdb D assignment of TRBD2 cannot be verified. Per the germline V gene, CDR1 is MNHNS and CDR2 is SASEGT. CDR3 length: 19 residues. The CDR3: CASSATSGRKGSYYNEQFF.

The chain has TRBV5-1 and TRBJ2-2. Germline CDR1 is SGHRS and CDR2 is YFSETQ. The CDR3 consists of 16 residues. CDR3 region: CASSSNPIANTGELFF.

The V and J genes are TRBV2 and TRBJ2-7. CDR3 size: 12 residues. Germline-derived CDR1 and CDR2 are SNHLY and FYNNEI. CDR3 sequence reads: CASSAGSHEQYF.

The chain recombines TRBV5-4 with TRBJ2-5; the D call of TRBD2 rests on TCRdb alone, since no DNA is present to check it. CDR1 and CDR2 (germline): SGHNT, YYREEE (reference sequence). CDR3 length: 14 residues. The CDR3 sequence is CASSLVAGEETQYF.

The rearrangement links TRBV28 to TRBJ2-7. This CDR3 spans 12 amino acids. Germline CDR1 and CDR2: MDHEN and SYDVKM. CDR3 loop: CASSGVSYEKYF.

In terms of frequency, this clonotype is medium-sized. CDR3 loop: CSANRGSTDTQYF. The J gene is TRBJ2-3, the V gene TRBV29-1; TCRdb gives TRBD1 as the D gene, but with no DNA this cannot be confirmed. The length of the CDR3 is 13 residues. Germline CDR1 SQVTM, CDR2 ANQGSEA.

Frequency places this clonotype as medium-sized. The chain is built from TRBV7-9 and TRBJ2-5; there is no DNA to check the TCRdb D call of TRBD2. The CDR3 contains 15 residues. Germline CDR1 reads SEHNR; CDR2 reads FQNEAQ (reference sequence). CDR3 protein: CASSLPAGVQETQYF. The variable domain in full, with the rest retrieved from reference TRBV7-9 and TRBJ2-5, is DTGVSQNPRHKITKRGQNVTFRCDPISEHNRLYWYRQTLGQGPEFLTYFQNEAQLEKSRLLSDRFSAERPKGSFSTLEIQRTEQGDSAMYLCASSLPAGVQETQYFGPGTRLLVL.

J is TRBJ2-7 and V is TRBV10-3; TCRdb's D gene call, TRBD2, goes unchecked for lack of DNA. The V gene's germline CDR1 is ENHRY and CDR2 SYGVKD. This CDR3 comprises 13 residues. The CDR3 loop is CAISRTSSYEQYF.

Its frequency marks this clonotype as medium-sized. V gene TRBV29-1 combines with J gene TRBJ2-1. The CDR3 spans 13 residues. Per germline, CDR1 SQVTM and CDR2 ANQGSEA. CDR3 amino acids: CSVETASYNEQFF.

V usage is TRBV11-2 and J usage is TRBJ2-7. The length of the CDR3 is 12 residues. Per germline, CDR1 SGHAT and CDR2 FQNNGV. This CDR3 is CASSAADYEQYF.

The chain recombines TRBV29-1 with TRBJ2-1; TCRdb designates TRBD1, a call that cannot be tested without DNA. This CDR3 has 14 residues. In germline, CDR1 is SQVTM, CDR2 ANQGSEA. The CDR3 loop is CSVEAPGRNNEQFF.

Measured by frequency, this clonotype is medium-sized. The V and J genes are TRBV29-1 and TRBJ2-1; TCRdb's D call, TRBD1, is unchecked because there is no DNA. The CDR3 spans 13 residues. The germline gives CDR1 SQVTM, CDR2 ANQGSEA. CDR3: CSVVAGSYNEQFF.

The J gene is TRBJ2-3, the V gene TRBV7-3; TCRdb's D gene call, TRBD1, goes unchecked for lack of DNA. This CDR3 is built from 15 residues. CDR1 and CDR2 (germline): SGHTA, FQGTGA. The CDR3 here is CASSLLGDPEDTQYF.

This clonotype is deemed medium-sized by its frequency. J is TRBJ2-7 and V is TRBV27; the TRBD2 assignment by TCRdb is unverifiable without DNA. The CDR3 covers 16 residues. Per the germline V gene, CDR1 is MNHEY and CDR2 is SMNVEV (reference sequence). CDR3 protein: CASSPQLAASSYEQYF.

Measured by frequency, this clonotype is medium-sized. V and J are TRBV29-1 and TRBJ1-1; checking the TCRdb D call of TRBD1 is not possible without DNA. Germline CDR1 and CDR2: SQVTM and ANQGSEA. This CDR3 has 15 amino acids. The CDR3 here is CSVVGRDGMNTEAFF. Full variable domain (outside the CDR3, taken from reference TRBV29-1 and TRBJ1-1): SAVISQKPSRDICQRGTSLTIQCQVDSQVTMMFWYRQQPGQSLTLIATANQGSEATYESGFVIDKFPISRPNLTFSTLTVSNMSPEDSSIYLCSVVGRDGMNTEAFFGQGTRLTVV.

In terms of frequency, this clonotype is medium-sized. This chain uses TRBV29-1 with TRBJ1-2; without DNA, the TCRdb call of TRBD1 cannot be checked. Germline CDR1 and CDR2: SQVTM and ANQGSEA. The length of the CDR3 is 11 residues. CDR3 residues: CSVVDRAEYTF.

By frequency, this clonotype registers medium-sized. The chain has TRBV5-1 and TRBJ1-6. The CDR3 loop spans 12 amino acids. CDR1 is SGHRS, CDR2 YFSETQ, per germline. CDR3 amino acids: CASSGEDPPLHF.

The V call is TRBV29-1, the J call TRBJ2-5; TCRdb lists TRBD1, though no DNA is available to test this call. Germline V gives CDR1 SQVTM, CDR2 ANQGSEA. This CDR3 contains 16 residues. Here the CDR3 reads CSVETGKDARTETQYF.

This clonotype registers medium-sized by frequency. V is TRBV10-3 and J is TRBJ2-5; there is no DNA to check the TCRdb D call of TRBD2. The CDR3 extends over 14 amino acids. The V gene's germline CDR1 is ENHRY and CDR2 SYGVKD. CDR3 in amino acids: CAISGTGGLETQYF.

Its frequency marks this clonotype as medium-sized. The chain carries TRBV29-1 and TRBJ2-7; there is no DNA to check the TCRdb D call of TRBD1. Germline loops: CDR1 SQVTM, CDR2 ANQGSEA. The CDR3 contains 15 residues. The CDR3 region is CSVEVGTGGPYEQYF.

The chain links TRBV27 to TRBJ2-5; TCRdb outputs TRBD1, but without DNA this stays unchecked. Germline CDR1 reads MNHEY; CDR2 reads SMNVEV (reference sequence). CDR3 length equals 14 residues. The CDR3 protein is CASSWTGTQETQYF.

The chain combines TRBV28 with TRBJ2-1; TCRdb calls TRBD2, which cannot be checked without DNA. The CDR3 spans 18 residues. Germline CDR1 reads MDHEN; CDR2 reads SYDVKM. CDR3 loop: CASSQKTSGTSVLDEQFF.

CDR3 region: CASTYEGDRIDEQFF. The rearrangement uses TRBV7-9 and TRBJ2-1; TCRdb proposes TRBD2, but this gene call is untestable without DNA. The CDR3 has 15 amino acids. Per the germline V gene, CDR1 is SEHNR and CDR2 is FQNEAQ (reference sequence).

This clonotype counts as medium-sized by frequency. The chain recombines TRBV14 with TRBJ1-5; as DNA is missing, the TRBD1 call by TCRdb cannot be tested. The CDR3 length is 14 residues. Germline V gene sequence: CDR1 SGHDN, CDR2 FVKESK. CDR3 sequence reads: CASSPGESNQPQHF.

This rearrangement joins TRBV4-3 to TRBJ2-3. Germline V gives CDR1 LGHNA, CDR2 YSLEER. CDR3 length equals 15 residues. The CDR3 is CASSQDLRITDTQYF.

The chain links TRBV2 to TRBJ2-7. Germline V gene data show CDR1 as SNHLY and CDR2 as FYNNEI. CDR3 size: 13 residues. The CDR3: CASRADSSYEQYF.

Judged by frequency, this clonotype is medium-sized (0.01 to 0.1%). The gene calls are TRBV14 and TRBJ1-2; with no DNA, the TCRdb D assignment of TRBD1 cannot be verified. The CDR3 has 15 amino acids. Per the germline V gene, CDR1 is SGHDN and CDR2 is FVKESK. This chain's CDR3 is CASSQDRAGSGGYTF.

The chain uses TRBV12-3 or TRBV12-4 and TRBJ2-1; TCRdb designates TRBD2, a call that cannot be tested without DNA. CDR3 size: 13 residues. CDR3 protein: CASSQGAGNEQFF.

The chain joins TRBV6-5 to TRBJ2-7; TCRdb outputs TRBD2, but without DNA this stays unchecked. Germline V gene sequence: CDR1 MNHEY, CDR2 SVGAGI. This CDR3 comprises 14 residues. The CDR3 loop reads CASSLTGRGYEQYF.

The rearrangement links TRBV25-1 to TRBJ2-5; without DNA, the TCRdb call of TRBD1 cannot be checked. Germline values: CDR1 MGHDK, CDR2 SYGVNS. The CDR3 contains 14 residues. The CDR3 sequence is CASSPLGSQETQYF.